These T cell receptor beta chains were read from a single sample in a study of PD-L1 blockade in urothelial cancer. Assay used: immunoSEQ multiplex PCR; TCRdb lists only in-frame clones, some missing. The profile shows around 110,000 clones, about 91% of them singletons. The sequenced sample was PBMCs, obtained around atezolizumab (anti-PD-L1) treatment. All receptors derive from a man aged 60 to 75 with urothelial cancer. CDR3s include the opening cysteine and the closing phenylalanine or tryptophan. The D gene is left open where the match is weak. Rows may omit the clone size; those that give it use once, few, many or a size class.

CDR3aa,CDR3nt,abundance,d_gene,j_gene,v_gene
CAWSVRYKGDYGYTF,TGTGCCTGGAGTGTTCGGTATAAGGGGGACTATGGCTACACCTTC,NA,NA,TRBJ1-2,TRBV30
CASSPHFGRVPGMADTQYF,TGTGCCAGCAGCCCCCACTTTGGGCGGGTCCCGGGCATGGCAGATACGCAGTATTTT,NA,NA,TRBJ2-3,TRBV7-2
CASSQDDRGTDTQYF,TGCGCCAGCAGCCAAGATGATCGCGGGACAGATACGCAGTATTTT,once,NA,TRBJ2-3,TRBV4-1
CASSFDRGLSEAFF,TGTGCCAGCAGCTTCGACAGGGGGCTCTCTGAAGCTTTCTTT,NA,TRBD1,TRBJ1-1,TRBV5-6
CASSQRDTNYGYTF,TGTGCCAGCAGCCAGAGGGACACCAACTATGGCTACACCTTC,NA,NA,TRBJ1-2,TRBV5-6
CASSYGAPNTDTQYF,TGTGCCAGCAGTTACGGAGCACCGAACACAGATACGCAGTATTTT,NA,NA,TRBJ2-3,TRBV6-6
CSVGTNYEQYF,TGCAGCGTTGGGACAAACTACGAGCAGTACTTC,NA,NA,TRBJ2-7,TRBV29-1
CASSLVGQGAYEQYF,TGTGCCAGCAGCTTAGTGGGACAGGGGGCGTACGAGCAGTACTTC,NA,TRBD1,TRBJ2-7,TRBV7-2
CASSVSADELYEQYF,TGTGCCAGCAGCGTATCTGCGGATGAACTCTACGAGCAGTACTTC,NA,NA,TRBJ2-7,TRBV9
CASSPRQGGWEAFF,TGTGCCAGCAGTCCCAGACAGGGGGGCTGGGAAGCTTTCTTT,NA,TRBD1,TRBJ1-1,TRBV6-1
CASSVDYQTDTQYF,TGTGCCAGCAGCGTAGACTATCAGACAGATACGCAGTATTTT,NA,NA,TRBJ2-3,TRBV9
CASSSTGTSGGYNEQFF,TGTGCCAGCAGCTCCACCGGGACTAGCGGGGGGTACAATGAGCAGTTCTTC,NA,TRBD2,TRBJ2-1,TRBV7-3
CASKIGGDQEAFF,TGTGCCAGCAAAATCGGGGGGGATCAAGAAGCTTTCTTT,NA,NA,TRBJ1-1,TRBV2
CASSFSGTGIYNEQFF,TGTGCCAGCAGCTTCTCCGGGACAGGGATCTACAATGAGCAGTTCTTC,NA,TRBD1,TRBJ2-1,TRBV7-2
CSVSGQGTNEKLFF,TGCAGCGTTTCCGGACAGGGAACTAATGAAAAACTGTTTTTT,NA,TRBD1,TRBJ1-4,TRBV29-1
CATSRLGQGAAGYTF,TGTGCCACCAGCAGACTCGGACAGGGGGCGGCTGGCTACACCTTC,NA,TRBD1,TRBJ1-2,TRBV15
CASSPSRPGQVYEQYF,TGTGCCAGCAGCCCGTCCCGCCCGGGACAGGTCTACGAGCAGTACTTC,NA,TRBD1,TRBJ2-7,TRBV5-4
CASKGLAGVRNPYEQYF,TGTGCCAGTAAGGGACTAGCGGGAGTTCGGAACCCTTACGAGCAGTACTTC,NA,TRBD2,TRBJ2-7,TRBV19
CASSLVPGLAVPPLQYF,TGTGCCAGCAGCTTAGTCCCCGGACTAGCGGTGCCTCCCCTCCAGTACTTC,NA,TRBD2,TRBJ2-5,TRBV7-2
CASRGSRIHEQFF,TGTGCCAGCAGGGGGAGCCGGATCCATGAGCAGTTCTTC,few,NA,TRBJ2-1,TRBV2
CASTPQSSGNTIYF,TGTGCCAGCACCCCACAGAGCTCTGGAAACACCATATATTTT,NA,NA,TRBJ1-3,TRBV9
CASSQGSISGTYEQYF,TGTGCCAGCAGCCAAGGTAGTATCAGCGGGACCTACGAGCAGTACTTC,NA,TRBD2,TRBJ2-7,TRBV4-2
CASSLFGGGPAVDEQYF,TGTGCCAGCAGCTTATTTGGGGGAGGGCCGGCTGTCGATGAGCAGTACTTC,NA,TRBD2,TRBJ2-7,TRBV11-2
CASSVNRYEQYF,TGTGCCAGCAGCGTCAATCGGTACGAGCAGTACTTC,NA,NA,TRBJ2-7,TRBV7-2
CASSFGATPGEQYF,TGTGCCAGCAGCTTCGGCGCCACGCCGGGAGAGCAGTACTTC,NA,NA,TRBJ2-7,TRBV11-2
CASSLDRERGYTF,TGTGCCAGCAGCTTAGACAGGGAACGTGGCTACACCTTC,NA,TRBD1,TRBJ1-2,TRBV5-4
CASSPSGGLQETQYF,TGTGCCAGCAGCCCCAGCGGGGGGTTACAAGAGACCCAGTACTTC,once,TRBD2,TRBJ2-5,TRBV7-2
CASSQAVATSAYNEQFF,TGCGCCAGCAGCCAAGCGGTGGCGACTAGCGCCTACAATGAGCAGTTCTTC,NA,TRBD2,TRBJ2-1,TRBV4-1
CASPSEGSYNEQFF,TGTGCCAGCCCAAGCGAAGGCAGTTACAATGAGCAGTTCTTC,few,NA,TRBJ2-1,TRBV2
CASSESQAYGYTF,TGTGCCAGCAGTGAATCCCAGGCCTATGGCTACACCTTC,once,NA,TRBJ1-2,TRBV6-1